The 24 T cell receptor beta chains below all came from one sample that was sequenced in a study of blood T cells in healthy people across ages. Using a J-beta primer mix together with a sample-barcoded 5' primer, a second PCR was run for roughly 6 to 12 cycles. TCRdb ran MiXCR on the 5' RACE reads and lists one entry per CDR3 protein. Here the sample spans hundreds of thousands of distinct CDR3 sequences, around three fifths being singletons. What was sequenced was blood. The receptors come from a man aged 55 to 70 in good health.

The chain couples TRBV9 to TRBJ2-7; TRBD1 matches at 7 bases. With 0 bases clipped from V and 4 bases from J, the junction kept 4 bases outside the gene matches. The CDR3 totals 14 residues. CDR1 and CDR2 from the germline V gene are SGDLS and YYNGEE. The DNA for the CDR3 is TGTGCCAGCAGCGTAGACCCGGACAGGTACGAGCAGTACTTC. This translates into CASSVDPDRYEQYF.

The chain couples TRBV12-5 to TRBJ2-1, with 9 bases identical to TRBD2. With V trimmed by 7 bases and J by 4 bases, 11 bases remained unmatched. The CDR3 is 16 amino acids. CDR1 is LGHNT, CDR2 FRNRAP, per germline. CDR3 nucleotides: TGTGCTAGTGCCCTGGCCGGGACTAGCAGATACAATGAGCAGTTCTTC. This encodes CASALAGTSRYNEQFF.

The chain carries TRBV20-1 and TRBJ2-1; 12 bases fit TRBD2. The CDR3 runs 17 residues. The J segment lost 6 bases and the V segment lost 4 bases, leaving 13 bases of the junction unmatched. Per the germline V gene, CDR1 is DFQATT and CDR2 is SNEGSKA (reference sequence). In nucleotides, the CDR3 is TGCAGTGCTATACGACCTAGCGGGGGGGCCTCCGGCAATGAGCAGTTCTTC. Encoded protein: CSAIRPSGGASGNEQFF.

This sequence joins TRBV20-1 and TRBJ2-1; D unresolved. The length of the CDR3 is 14 residues. Trimming stripped 6 bases from V and 5 bases from J, with 17 bases between. Looked up from germline, CDR1 is DFQATT and CDR2 is SNEGSKA (reference sequence). The CDR3 DNA is TGCAGTGCCTCGATAGGGTATTGGCACAATGAGCAGTTCTTC. Its translation is CSASIGYWHNEQFF.

This chain connects TRBV14 to TRBJ2-7; the D gene is possibly TRBD2 (6 bases). This CDR3 contains 16 residues. Between the trimmed V and J ends, which lost 4 bases and 3 bases, there was a span of 19 bases. CDR1 and CDR2 from the germline V gene are SGHDN and FVKESK. CDR3 bases: TGTGCCAGCAGCCGCCCCGGGTCGGAGGGGTACTACGAGCAGTACTTC. Translation: CASSRPGSEGYYEQYF.

The chain uses TRBV10-3 and TRBJ2-7, with TRBD1 as a possible D gene (5 bases). The CDR3 has 13 amino acids. V was pared by 7 bases and J by 1 base, with 11 bases between. CDR1 is ENHRY and CDR2 is SYGVKD in the germline V gene. The CDR3 region is CAIKDSRSYEQYF. CDR3 nucleotides: TGTGCCATCAAAGACAGTCGGTCCTACGAGCAGTACTTC.

The table lists this clonotype with a few counts. The genes are TRBV25-1 and TRBJ1-4, with D possibly matching TRBD1 (5 bases). CDR1 and CDR2 from the germline V gene are MGHDK and SYGVNS. V was clipped by 2 bases and J by 10 bases, with 8 bases between them. The CDR3 length is 12 residues. CDR3 residues: CASSEGGGKLFF. The CDR3 region has the DNA TGTGCCAGCAGTGAAGGGGGAGGAAAACTGTTTTTT.

The chain joins TRBV29-1 to TRBJ1-2, with no clear D. Between the trimmed V and J ends, which lost 4 bases and 7 bases, there was a span of 19 bases. From germline, CDR1 is SQVTM and CDR2 ANQGSEA. The length of the CDR3 is 14 residues. CDR3: CSVAETPGGSGYTF. As DNA, the CDR3 is TGCAGCGTTGCTGAGACTCCCGGAGGGTCTGGCTACACCTTC.

This chain links TRBV29-1 with TRBJ2-5; perhaps TRBD2 as D (7 bases). This CDR3 contains 13 residues. V was clipped by 8 bases and J by 11 bases, with 24 bases between them. Looked up from germline, CDR1 is SQVTM and CDR2 is ANQGSEA. The CDR3: CSSGGGVGGKQYF. DNA of the CDR3: TGCAGCTCCGGAGGGGGGGTGGGAGGTAAGCAGTACTTC.

This clonotype was seen only a few times. The chain recombines TRBV7-2 with TRBJ1-2, with 9 bases lining up with TRBD1. The germline V gene encodes CDR1 SGHTA and CDR2 FQGNSA. Trimming removed 5 bases from V and 4 bases from J; junction bases left unmatched: 11. The CDR3 length is 16 residues. Here the CDR3 reads CASSPTADRGIYGYTF. CDR3 nucleotide sequence: TGTGCCAGCAGCCCTACTGCTGACAGGGGGATCTATGGCTACACCTTC.

V is TRBV4-1 and J is TRBJ2-5; TRBD1 might be the D (6 bases). Germline loops: CDR1 MGHRA, CDR2 YSYEKL. Trimming took 1 base from V and 2 from J, leaving 14 bases between them. This CDR3 spans 16 amino acids. CDR3 amino acids: CASSQGLGQIQETQYF. The CDR3 bases are TGCGCCAGCAGCCAAGGTCTAGGACAGATACAAGAGACCCAGTACTTC.

This chain uses TRBV6-6 with TRBJ2-7, with 13 bases fitting TRBD2. TRBJ2-5 explains the end of the DNA better; the J call may be wrong. The CDR3 runs to 16 residues. Per germline, CDR1 MNHNY and CDR2 SVGAGI (reference sequence). CDR3 sequence: CASSYSTSGGAQTQYF. In DNA, the CDR3 is TGTGCCAGCAGTTACTCTACTAGCGGGGGGGCACAGACCCAGTACTTC.

Only a few counts were recorded for this clonotype. The CDR3 bases are TGTGCCAGCAGCCAAGATAGAGGACTAGCATACTACAATGAGCAGTTCTTC. Translation: CASSQDRGLAYYNEQFF. The chain is built from TRBV4-2 and TRBJ2-1, with TRBD2 identical over 8 bases. Unmatched junction bases numbered 7, after V lost 0 bases and J lost 3 bases. Germline-derived CDR1 and CDR2 are LGHNA and YNFKEQ. The CDR3 is 17 residues long.

J is TRBJ2-4 and V is TRBV29-1; 9 nucleotides align to TRBD1. Germline V lookup: CDR1 SQVTM, CDR2 ANQGSEA. The length of the CDR3 is 14 residues. The J segment lost 6 bases and the V segment lost 0 bases, leaving 3 bases of the junction unmatched. The CDR3: CSVEDEGQGNIQYF. The CDR3 region has the DNA TGCAGCGTTGAAGATGAGGGACAGGGAAACATTCAGTACTTC.

V gene TRBV7-8 combines with J gene TRBJ2-4, with a weak D call TRBD2 (6 bases). Near its end, the DNA agrees better with TRBJ2-7, so the J call may be wrong. CDR1 is SGHVS and CDR2 is FQNEAQ in the germline V gene. CDR3 length: 13 amino acids. CDR3 sequence: CASSRDFAYEQYF. The CDR3 nucleotides are TGTGCCAGCAGCCGGGACTTTGCCTACGAGCAGTACTTC.

V and J are TRBV29-1 and TRBJ1-2, with D possibly being TRBD1 (5 bases). This CDR3 comprises 13 residues. V was clipped by 2 bases and J by 0 bases, with 7 bases between them. Germline V gene data show CDR1 as SQVTM and CDR2 as ANQGSEA. The CDR3 DNA is TGCAGCGTTGAACAAGGGGCTAACTATGGCTACACCTTC. Amino acids: CSVEQGANYGYTF. The complete variable domain, with remaining parts taken from reference TRBV29-1 and TRBJ1-2, reads SAVISQKPSRDICQRGTSLTIQCQVDSQVTMMFWYRQQPGQSLTLIATANQGSEATYESGFVIDKFPISRPNLTFSTLTVSNMSPEDSSIYLCSVEQGANYGYTFGSGTRLTVV.

The V and J genes are TRBV6-5 and TRBJ1-3; no reliable D call. The V gene lost 4 bases and the J gene lost 3 bases, with 13 bases spanning the gap. Germline V gene lookup returns CDR1 MNHEY and CDR2 SVGAGI. This CDR3 has 15 residues. The CDR3 region has the DNA TGTGCCAGCAGTTCGGACGGGTTAAGTGGAAACACCATATATTTT. Its translation is CASSSDGLSGNTIYF.

This clonotype was detected only a few times. The chain uses TRBV9 and TRBJ2-1, with TRBD1 identical over 7 bases. The length of the CDR3 is 14 residues. Germline values: CDR1 SGDLS, CDR2 YYNGEE. J lost 9 bases, V lost 0 bases, and 6 bases had no gene match. The DNA for the CDR3 is TGTGCCAGCAGCGTAGCCCGACAGGGTACTGAGCAGTTCTTC. Protein: CASSVARQGTEQFF.

This clonotype was detected once. The CDR3 spells CASSQVDGDTDTQYF. The CDR3 DNA reads as TGTGCCAGCAGCCAAGTGGATGGTGACACAGATACGCAGTATTTT. The chain carries TRBV3-1 and TRBJ2-3; D is unresolved. CDR3 size: 15 residues. The V gene lost 1 base and the J gene lost 2 bases, with 10 bases spanning the gap. Germline CDR1 reads LGHDT; CDR2 reads YNNKEL (reference sequence).

This clonotype has a handful of counts. The chain uses TRBV10-3 and TRBJ2-7; TRBD1 is a possible D gene (6 bases). The CDR3 is 15 residues long. The germline CDR1 and CDR2 sequences are ENHRY and SYGVKD. V was shortened by 0 bases and J by 0 bases, with 9 bases between the two germline ends. The CDR3, as DNA: TGTGCCATCAGTGAGTCGGACAGCCGCTCCTACGAGCAGTACTTC. Its translation: CAISESDSRSYEQYF.

This sequence joins TRBV15 and TRBJ2-7; possible D gene TRBD1, 6 bases. Germline CDR1 is LNHNV and CDR2 is YYDKDF (reference sequence). This CDR3 has 16 residues. Trimming pared 0 bases from V and 0 bases from J, leaving 12 bases between. As DNA, the CDR3 is TGTGCCACCAGCAGAGATTCGGGACAACCCTCCTACGAGCAGTACTTC. It codes for CATSRDSGQPSYEQYF.

The chain has TRBV24-1 and TRBJ2-7; TRBD2 matches 9 bases. The V gene end was trimmed by 4 bases and the J gene end by 3 bases; junction bases not matched to a gene: 12. Per the germline V gene, CDR1 is KGHDR and CDR2 is SFDVKD. The length of the CDR3 is 17 residues. CDR3 nucleotides: TGTGCCACCAGTGACCGGCGGGTAGCGGGGGCCCGCTACGAGCAGTACTTC. This gives the protein CATSDRRVAGARYEQYF.

A few counts support this clonotype. V is TRBV2 and J is TRBJ2-7; D gene unclear. Germline V gene data show CDR1 as SNHLY and CDR2 as FYNNEI. The CDR3 contains 12 residues. V lost 0 bases and J 5 bases, leaving 5 bases between the germline ends. The CDR3 sequence: CASSEAGNEQYF. The CDR3 region has the DNA TGTGCCAGCAGTGAAGCGGGCAACGAGCAGTACTTC. Using reference TRBV2 and TRBJ2-7 for the parts outside the CDR3, the full variable domain is EPEVTQTPSHQVTQMGQEVILRCVPISNHLYFYWYRQILGQKVEFLVSFYNNEISEKSEIFDDQFSVERPDGSNFTLKIRSTKLEDSAMYFCASSEAGNEQYFGPGTRLTVT.

The J gene is TRBJ1-2, the V gene TRBV10-3; D possibly corresponds to TRBD1 (6 bases). The germline V gene has CDR1 ENHRY and CDR2 SYGVKD. The CDR3 covers 12 residues. V was trimmed by 10 bases and J by 4 bases, leaving 13 bases between them. CDR3 coding DNA: TGTGCCACCGTGGACAGACTCTATGGCTACACCTTC. Its protein is CATVDRLYGYTF.